The 11 T cell receptor beta chains below come from one sample, sequenced in a study of blood T cell repertoires in COVID-19. Generated by immunoSEQ multiplex PCR, the TCRdb table keeps only in-frame clones and is missing some. The profile covers 150,000 or so clones, with 80% to 90% appearing a single time and around an eighth taken by the ten largest. Material: peripheral blood. The receptors here all came from a man aged 18 to 30 with COVID-19, enrolled during active disease.

The chain links TRBV5-4 to TRBJ2-5, with 14 bases lining up with TRBD2. V was clipped by 4 bases and J by 4 bases; unmatched bases: 6. The CDR3 is 16 residues long. Germline V lookup: CDR1 SGHNT, CDR2 YYREEE (reference sequence). CDR3 residues: CASSDGTSGRRETQYF. CDR3 nucleotide sequence: TGTGCCAGCAGCGACGGGACTAGCGGGAGACGAGAGACCCAGTACTTC. Full variable domain (remainder filled in from reference TRBV5-4 and TRBJ2-5): ETGVTQSPTHLIKTRGQQVTLRCSSQSGHNTVSWYQQALGQGPQFIFQYYREEENGRGNFPPRFSGLQFPNYSSELNVNALELDDSALYLCASSDGTSGRRETQYFGPGTRLLVL.

The chain links TRBV7-8 to TRBJ2-7, with 9 bases identical to TRBD2. Germline V gives CDR1 SGHVS, CDR2 FQNEAQ. J gave up 2 bases and V 5 bases, and 4 bases lay outside the gene matches. The CDR3 covers 14 residues. The CDR3 region is CASSPSGATYEQYF. The CDR3 nucleotides read TGTGCCAGCAGCCCTAGCGGGGCGACCTACGAGCAGTACTTC.

This chain joins TRBV11-2 and TRBJ2-7; D gene uncertain. Trimming cost V 1 base and J 3 bases, with 10 bases left between them. The germline V gene encodes CDR1 SGHAT and CDR2 FQNNGV. The length of the CDR3 is 14 residues. The CDR3: CASSLGWQNYEQYF. CDR3 nucleotide sequence: TGTGCCAGCAGCTTAGGTTGGCAGAACTACGAGCAGTACTTC.

Points on this clone: Its ends do not fully match the called genes, so a read error is possible. The chain recombines TRBV13 with TRBJ1-3; D is ambiguous. Germline CDR1 is PRHDT and CDR2 is FYEKMQ (reference sequence). This CDR3 comprises 12 residues. CDR3 region: CASSPGGPEHNF. The CDR3 region has the DNA TGTGCCAGCAGCCCCGGAGGTCCTGAGCATAATTTT.

V is TRBV5-1 and J is TRBJ1-2; the D gene is possibly TRBD1 (5 bases). V was clipped by 1 base and J by 3 bases, with 25 bases between them. From germline, CDR1 is SGHRS and CDR2 YFSETQ. CDR3 length equals 19 residues. The CDR3 sequence: CASSLTGGAQDLKHYGYTF. Written as DNA, the CDR3 is TGCGCCAGCAGCTTGACGGGAGGCGCACAGGACCTGAAACACTATGGCTACACCTTC.

This chain uses TRBV2 with TRBJ2-3; D possibly corresponds to TRBD2 (5 bases). Per the germline V gene, CDR1 is SNHLY and CDR2 is FYNNEI. Trimming took off 8 bases at V and 5 bases at J, with 11 bases between the two ends. This CDR3 has 12 amino acids. The CDR3 region is CASRGSQDTQYF. DNA for the CDR3: TGTGCCAGCCGGGGATCTCAAGATACGCAGTATTTT. The full variable domain, with the rest looked up from reference TRBV2 and TRBJ2-3, is EPEVTQTPSHQVTQMGQEVILRCVPISNHLYFYWYRQILGQKVEFLVSFYNNEISEKSEIFDDQFSVERPDGSNFTLKIRSTKLEDSAMYFCASRGSQDTQYFGPGTRLTVL.

This sequence joins TRBV24-1 and TRBJ2-1, with unresolved D. The germline V and J ends were trimmed by 2 bases and 7 bases, with 17 bases remaining between them. Germline CDR1 and CDR2: KGHDR and SFDVKD. This CDR3 region has 16 residues. The CDR3 loop is CATSDSLRQESNEQFF. In nucleotides, the CDR3 is TGTGCCACCAGTGATTCCCTTCGGCAGGAATCGAATGAGCAGTTCTTC.

The chain is built from TRBV27 and TRBJ2-7, with TRBD2 identical over 7 bases. V shed 6 bases, J shed 4 bases, and the junction held 6 bases outside the gene matches. The CDR3 extends over 13 amino acids. Germline values: CDR1 MNHEY, CDR2 SMNVEV (reference sequence). The CDR3 is CASRGLERYEQYF. The DNA of the CDR3 is TGTGCCAGCAGAGGACTAGAAAGGTACGAGCAGTACTTC.

The genes are TRBV2 and TRBJ1-1; unclear D gene. The germline V gene has CDR1 SNHLY and CDR2 FYNNEI. The CDR3 runs to 15 residues. With 7 bases removed from V and 7 bases from J, the gap between germline ends came to 22 bases. CDR3 in amino acids: CASKVNWEAASEAFF. The DNA for the CDR3 is TGTGCCAGCAAGGTAAATTGGGAGGCCGCAAGTGAAGCTTTCTTT.

The chain joins TRBV29-1 to TRBJ2-2; 7 nucleotides align to TRBD1. CDR3 size: 12 residues. With V trimmed by 6 bases and J by 5 bases, 3 bases remained unmatched. Per germline, CDR1 SQVTM and CDR2 ANQGSEA. CDR3 in amino acids: CSVIQGTGELFF. The CDR3 nucleotides read TGCAGCGTCATACAGGGGACCGGGGAGCTGTTTTTT.

The chain recombines TRBV28 with TRBJ2-7; TRBD1 might be the D (6 bases). This CDR3 has 16 residues. V was pared by 6 bases and J by 3 bases, with 21 bases between. From germline, CDR1 is MDHEN and CDR2 SYDVKM. The DNA of the CDR3 is TGTGCCAGCAGGCAGAATCCGGGACAAGGGTACTACGAGCAGTACTTC. This translates into CASRQNPGQGYYEQYF.